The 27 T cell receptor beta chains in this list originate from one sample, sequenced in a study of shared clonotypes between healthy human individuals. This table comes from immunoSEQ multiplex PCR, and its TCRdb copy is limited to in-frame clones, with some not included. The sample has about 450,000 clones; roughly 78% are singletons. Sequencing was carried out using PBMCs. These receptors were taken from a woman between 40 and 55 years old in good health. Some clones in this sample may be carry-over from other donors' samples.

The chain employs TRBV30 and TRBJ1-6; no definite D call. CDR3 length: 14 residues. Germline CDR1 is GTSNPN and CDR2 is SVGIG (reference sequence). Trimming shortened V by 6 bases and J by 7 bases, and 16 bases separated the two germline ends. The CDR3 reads CACIPLVGNSPLHF. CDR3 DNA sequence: TGTGCCTGTATTCCCCTTGTGGGGAATTCACCCCTCCACTTT. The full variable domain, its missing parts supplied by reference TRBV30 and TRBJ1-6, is SQTIHQWPATLVQPVGSPLSLECTVEGTSNPNLYWYRQAAGRGLQLLFYSVGIGQISSEVPQNLSASRPQDRQFILSSKKLLLSDSGFYLCACIPLVGNSPLHFGNGTRLTVT.

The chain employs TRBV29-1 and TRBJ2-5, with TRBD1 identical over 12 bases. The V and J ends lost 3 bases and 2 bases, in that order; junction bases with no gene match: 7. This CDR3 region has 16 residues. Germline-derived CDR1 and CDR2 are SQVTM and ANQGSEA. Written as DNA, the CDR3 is TGCAGCGTTGATGGGACAGGGGGCTTAGGGCAAGAGACCCAGTACTTC. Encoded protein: CSVDGTGGLGQETQYF.

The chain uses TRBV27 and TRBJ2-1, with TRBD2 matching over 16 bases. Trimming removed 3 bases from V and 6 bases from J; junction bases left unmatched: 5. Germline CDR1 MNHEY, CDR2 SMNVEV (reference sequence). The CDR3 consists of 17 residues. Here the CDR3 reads CASSFWGLAGGVNEQFF. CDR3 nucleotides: TGTGCCAGCAGTTTCTGGGGACTAGCGGGAGGGGTCAATGAGCAGTTCTTC.

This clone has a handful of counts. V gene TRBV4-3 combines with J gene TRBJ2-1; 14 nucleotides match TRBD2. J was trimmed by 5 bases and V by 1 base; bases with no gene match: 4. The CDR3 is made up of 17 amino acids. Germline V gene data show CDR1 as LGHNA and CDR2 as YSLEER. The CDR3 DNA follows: TGCGCCAGCAGCCAAGTAGGGACTAGCGGGAGAGACAATGAGCAGTTCTTC. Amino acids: CASSQVGTSGRDNEQFF.

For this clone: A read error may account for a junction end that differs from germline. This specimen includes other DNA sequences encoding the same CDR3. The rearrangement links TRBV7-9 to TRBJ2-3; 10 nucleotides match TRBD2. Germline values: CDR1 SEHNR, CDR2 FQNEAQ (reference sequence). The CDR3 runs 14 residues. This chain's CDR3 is CASSLAGATDTQYF. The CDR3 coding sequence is TGTGCCAGCAGCCTAGCGGGGGCCACAGATACGCAGTATTTT.

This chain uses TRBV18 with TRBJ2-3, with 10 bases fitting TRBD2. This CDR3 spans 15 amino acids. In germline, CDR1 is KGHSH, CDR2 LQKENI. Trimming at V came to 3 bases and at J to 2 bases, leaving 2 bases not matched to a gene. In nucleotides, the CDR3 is TGTGCCAGCTCACCTACTAGCGGGACCACAGATACGCAGTATTTT. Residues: CASSPTSGTTDTQYF.

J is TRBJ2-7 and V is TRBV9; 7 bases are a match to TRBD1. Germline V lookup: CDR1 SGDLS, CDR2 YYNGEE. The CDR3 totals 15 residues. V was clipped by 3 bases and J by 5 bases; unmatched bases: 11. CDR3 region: CASSEETGRRDEQYF. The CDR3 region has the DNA TGTGCCAGCAGCGAGGAGACAGGGCGAAGGGACGAGCAGTACTTC.

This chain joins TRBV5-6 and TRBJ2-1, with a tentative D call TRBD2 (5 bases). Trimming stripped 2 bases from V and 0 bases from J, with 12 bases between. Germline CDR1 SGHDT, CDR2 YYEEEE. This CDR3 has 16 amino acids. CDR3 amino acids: CASSLGWESSYNEQFF. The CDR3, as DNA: TGTGCCAGCAGCTTAGGGTGGGAGAGCTCCTACAATGAGCAGTTCTTC. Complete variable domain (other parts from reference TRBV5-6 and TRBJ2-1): DAGVTQSPTHLIKTRGQQVTLRCSPKSGHDTVSWYQQALGQGPQFIFQYYEEEERQRGNFPDRFSGHQFPNYSSELNVNALLLGDSALYLCASSLGWESSYNEQFFGPGTRLTVL.

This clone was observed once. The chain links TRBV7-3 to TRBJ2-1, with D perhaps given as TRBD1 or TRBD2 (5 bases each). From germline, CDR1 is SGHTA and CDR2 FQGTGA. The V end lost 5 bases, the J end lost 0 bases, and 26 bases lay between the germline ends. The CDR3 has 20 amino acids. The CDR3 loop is CASSPRGGLDLNSSYNEQFF. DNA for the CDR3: TGTGCCAGCAGCCCGAGGGGCGGACTCGATCTCAATTCCTCCTACAATGAGCAGTTCTTC.

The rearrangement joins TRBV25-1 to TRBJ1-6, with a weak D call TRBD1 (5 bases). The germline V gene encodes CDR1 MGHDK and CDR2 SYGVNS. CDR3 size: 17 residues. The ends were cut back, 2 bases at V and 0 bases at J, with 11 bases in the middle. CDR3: CASSEPQGSSYNSPLHF. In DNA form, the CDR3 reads TGTGCCAGCAGTGAACCCCAGGGAAGCTCCTATAATTCACCCCTCCACTTT.

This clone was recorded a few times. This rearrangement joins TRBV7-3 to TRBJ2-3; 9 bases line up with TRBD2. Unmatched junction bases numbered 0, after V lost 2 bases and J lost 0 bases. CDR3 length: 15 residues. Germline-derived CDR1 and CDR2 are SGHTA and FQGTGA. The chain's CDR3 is CASSLLAGSTDTQYF. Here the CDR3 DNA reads TGTGCCAGCAGCTTACTAGCGGGAAGCACAGATACGCAGTATTTT. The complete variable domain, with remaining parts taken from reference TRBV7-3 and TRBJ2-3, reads GAGVSQTPSNKVTEKGKYVELRCDPISGHTALYWYRQSLGQGPEFLIYFQGTGAADDSGLPNDRFFAVRPEGSVSTLKIQRTERGDSAVYLCASSLLAGSTDTQYFGPGTRLTVL.

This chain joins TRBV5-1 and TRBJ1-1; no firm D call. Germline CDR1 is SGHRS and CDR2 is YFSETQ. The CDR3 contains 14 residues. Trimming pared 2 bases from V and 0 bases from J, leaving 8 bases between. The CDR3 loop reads CASSFREVNTEAFF. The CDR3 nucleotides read TGCGCCAGCAGCTTTAGGGAAGTGAACACTGAAGCTTTCTTT.

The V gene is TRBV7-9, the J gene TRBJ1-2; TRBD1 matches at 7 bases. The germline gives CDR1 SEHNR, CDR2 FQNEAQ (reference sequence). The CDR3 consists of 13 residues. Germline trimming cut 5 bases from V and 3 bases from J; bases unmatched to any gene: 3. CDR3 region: CASSPGQHYGYTF. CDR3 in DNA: TGTGCCAGCAGCCCGGGACAGCACTATGGCTACACCTTC.

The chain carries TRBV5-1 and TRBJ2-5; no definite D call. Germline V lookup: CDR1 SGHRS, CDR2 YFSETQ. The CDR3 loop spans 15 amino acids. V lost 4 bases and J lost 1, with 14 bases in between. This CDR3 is CASSPFWRTQETQYF. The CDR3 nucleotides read TGCGCCAGCAGCCCCTTTTGGAGAACCCAAGAGACCCAGTACTTC.

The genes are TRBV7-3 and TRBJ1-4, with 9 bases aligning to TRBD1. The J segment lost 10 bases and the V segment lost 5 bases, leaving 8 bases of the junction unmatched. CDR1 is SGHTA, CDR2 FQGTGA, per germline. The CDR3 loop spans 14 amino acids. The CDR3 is CASSEGQGIGKLFF. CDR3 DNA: TGTGCCAGCAGCGAAGGACAGGGGATAGGAAAACTGTTTTTT.

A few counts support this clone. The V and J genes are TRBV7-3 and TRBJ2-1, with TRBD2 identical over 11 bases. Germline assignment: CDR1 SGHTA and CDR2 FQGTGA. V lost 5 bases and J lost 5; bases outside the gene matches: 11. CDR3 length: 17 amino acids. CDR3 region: CASSPGASGRMHNEQFF. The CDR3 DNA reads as TGTGCCAGCAGCCCCGGGGCTAGCGGGAGGATGCACAATGAGCAGTTCTTC. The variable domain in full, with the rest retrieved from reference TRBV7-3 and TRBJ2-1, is GAGVSQTPSNKVTEKGKYVELRCDPISGHTALYWYRQSLGQGPEFLIYFQGTGAADDSGLPNDRFFAVRPEGSVSTLKIQRTERGDSAVYLCASSPGASGRMHNEQFFGPGTRLTVL.

CDR3 DNA sequence: TGTGCCAGCAGCGTAGTCGGCAGGGTGAAATACTACGAGCAGTACTTC. Translated: CASSVVGRVKYYEQYF. This sequence joins TRBV9 and TRBJ2-5; possibly TRBD1 for D (5 bases). The DNA end is more similar to TRBJ2-7, so the J call may be wrong. The CDR3 consists of 16 residues. The germline gives CDR1 SGDLS, CDR2 YYNGEE.

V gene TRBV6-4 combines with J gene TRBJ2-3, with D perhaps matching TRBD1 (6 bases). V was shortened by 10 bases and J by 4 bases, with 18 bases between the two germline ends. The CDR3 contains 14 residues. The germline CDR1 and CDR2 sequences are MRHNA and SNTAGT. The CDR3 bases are TGTGCCACCCGGGGACACCTCGGTTCAGATACGCAGTATTTT. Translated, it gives CATRGHLGSDTQYF.

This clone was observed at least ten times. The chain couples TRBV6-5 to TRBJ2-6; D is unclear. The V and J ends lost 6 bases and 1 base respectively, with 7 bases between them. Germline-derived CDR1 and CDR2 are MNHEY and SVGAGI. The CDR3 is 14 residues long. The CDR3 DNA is TGTGCCAGCAGCCGACTTTCTGGGGCCAACGTCCTGACTTTC. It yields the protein CASSRLSGANVLTF.

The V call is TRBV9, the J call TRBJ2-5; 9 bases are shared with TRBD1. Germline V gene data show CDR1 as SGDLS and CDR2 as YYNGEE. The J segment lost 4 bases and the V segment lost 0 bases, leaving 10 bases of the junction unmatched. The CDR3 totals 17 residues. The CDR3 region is CASSVDPGTGFGETQYF. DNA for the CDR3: TGTGCCAGCAGCGTAGATCCCGGGACAGGGTTTGGAGAGACCCAGTACTTC.

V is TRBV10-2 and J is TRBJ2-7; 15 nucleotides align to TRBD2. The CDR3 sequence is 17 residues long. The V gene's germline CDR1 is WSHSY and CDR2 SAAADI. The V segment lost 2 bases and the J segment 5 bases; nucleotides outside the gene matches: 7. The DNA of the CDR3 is TGCGCCAGCAGTGAGCTGGGACTAGCGGGAGGCGGGAACGAGCAGTACTTC. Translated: CASSELGLAGGGNEQYF.

In DNA form, the CDR3 reads TGTGCCAGCAGTGAGGTCCCCCTCTACGAGCAGTACTTC. Translating gives CASSEVPLYEQYF. J is TRBJ2-7 and V is TRBV6-1; the D is unclear. The CDR3 has 13 amino acids. V was trimmed by 3 bases and J by 3 bases, leaving 9 bases between them. The germline CDR1 and CDR2 sequences are MNHNS and SASEGT.

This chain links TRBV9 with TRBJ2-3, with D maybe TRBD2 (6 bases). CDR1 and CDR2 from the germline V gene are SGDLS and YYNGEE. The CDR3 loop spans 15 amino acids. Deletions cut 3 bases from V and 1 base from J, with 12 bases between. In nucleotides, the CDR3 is TGTGCCAGCAGCGAGAGCGGGTGGGGCACAGATACGCAGTATTTT. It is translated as CASSESGWGTDTQYF.

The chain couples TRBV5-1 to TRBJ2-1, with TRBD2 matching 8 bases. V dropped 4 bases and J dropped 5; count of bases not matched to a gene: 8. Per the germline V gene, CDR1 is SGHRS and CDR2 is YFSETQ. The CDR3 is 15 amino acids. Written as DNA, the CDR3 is TGCGCCAGCAGCGCCAGCGGGAGTTTCAACAATGAGCAGTTCTTC. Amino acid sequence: CASSASGSFNNEQFF.

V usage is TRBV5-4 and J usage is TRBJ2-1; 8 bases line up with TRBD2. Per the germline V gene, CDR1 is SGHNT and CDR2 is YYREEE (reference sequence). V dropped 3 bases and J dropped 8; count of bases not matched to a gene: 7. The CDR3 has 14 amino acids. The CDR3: CASSSRTSSDEQFF. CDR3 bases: TGTGCCAGCAGCTCCCGGACTAGCTCCGATGAGCAGTTCTTC.

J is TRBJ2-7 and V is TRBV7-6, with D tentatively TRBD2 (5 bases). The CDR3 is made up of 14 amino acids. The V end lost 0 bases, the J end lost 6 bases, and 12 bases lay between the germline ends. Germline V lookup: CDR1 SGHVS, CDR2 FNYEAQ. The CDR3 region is CASSLALAEVEQYF. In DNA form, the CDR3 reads TGTGCCAGCAGCTTAGCCCTAGCTGAGGTCGAGCAGTACTTC.

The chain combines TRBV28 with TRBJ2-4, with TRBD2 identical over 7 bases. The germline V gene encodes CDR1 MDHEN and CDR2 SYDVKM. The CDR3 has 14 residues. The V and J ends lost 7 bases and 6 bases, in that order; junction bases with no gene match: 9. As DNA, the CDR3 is TGTGCCAGCAAAGTCGGGGAGGGTATAAACATTCAGTACTTC. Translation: CASKVGEGINIQYF.